A single TCR beta chain is shown here with its context. Its antigen is currently unknown. Amplified TCR beta CDR3 regions derived from RNA transcripts. Carried out on the TCR CDR3, a first-round RT-PCR used the HTBI primer set. TCRdb re-called the multiplex PCR reads through MiXCR, storing one row per CDR3 protein. This table holds fewer than 400,000 distinct CDR3 sequences, around a quarter found once. The sample originates from a study of T cells in Graves' hyperthyroidism and ophthalmopathy. Overall study findings and caveats: Most clonotypes that expanded in the thyroid above 0.001 also showed up in blood.

The clonotype was recovered from a man aged 45-65 years with Graves' hyperthyroidism. Source material: blood.

CDR3: CASSYLAGVEQFF. In DNA, the CDR3 is TGTGCCAGCAGCTATCTAGCGGGAGTAGAGCAGTTCTTC. The chain combines TRBV2 with TRBJ2-1; 10 bases line up with TRBD2. J gave up 10 bases and V 6 bases, and 6 bases lay outside the gene matches. The germline V gene encodes CDR1 SNHLY and CDR2 FYNNEI. The CDR3 loop spans 13 amino acids.